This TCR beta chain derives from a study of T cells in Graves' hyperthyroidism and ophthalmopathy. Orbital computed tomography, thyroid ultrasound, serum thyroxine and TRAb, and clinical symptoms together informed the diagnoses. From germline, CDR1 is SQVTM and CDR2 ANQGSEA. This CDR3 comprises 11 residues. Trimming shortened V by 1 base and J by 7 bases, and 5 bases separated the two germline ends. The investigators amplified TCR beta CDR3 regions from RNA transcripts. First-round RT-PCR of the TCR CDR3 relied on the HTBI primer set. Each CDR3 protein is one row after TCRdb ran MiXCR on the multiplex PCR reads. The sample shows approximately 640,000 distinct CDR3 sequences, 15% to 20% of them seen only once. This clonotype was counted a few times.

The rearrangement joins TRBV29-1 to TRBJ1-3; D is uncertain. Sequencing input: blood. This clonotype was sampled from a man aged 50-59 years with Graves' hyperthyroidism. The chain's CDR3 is CSVEVLNTIYF. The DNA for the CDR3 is TGCAGCGTTGAAGTTCTGAACACCATATATTTT.